A single sample gave rise to the 27 T cell receptor beta chains below, sequenced in a study of T cell responses to AZD1222 COVID-19 vaccine. Clones were read by immunoSEQ multiplex PCR, and TCRdb kept only the in-frame ones, dropping some. The data contain about 120,000 clones, around 86% of them singletons. The source material was peripheral blood, sampled on day 0 of AZD1222 vaccination. These TCRs come from an adult in good health.

J is TRBJ1-2 and V is TRBV12-3 or TRBV12-4; the match to TRBD1 covers 7 bases. The ends lost 6 bases at V and 9 bases at J; junction bases unmatched: 4. The CDR3 is 11 amino acids. CDR3 amino acids: CASREGASYTF. CDR3 DNA: TGTGCCAGCAGGGAGGGGGCTAGCTACACCTTC.

This clone has just one count. V is TRBV10-1 and J is TRBJ2-2, with 8 bases aligning to TRBD1. J was trimmed by 4 bases and V by 5 bases; bases with no gene match: 6. The CDR3 contains 15 residues. Per germline, CDR1 WNHNN and CDR2 SYGVQD (reference sequence). The CDR3, as DNA: TGCGCCAGCAGTCAGGACAGGGCGGGCACCGGGGAGCTGTTTTTT. Protein sequence: CASSQDRAGTGELFF.

The chain uses TRBV4-1 and TRBJ2-5; 10 nucleotides line up with TRBD1. Germline loops: CDR1 MGHRA, CDR2 YSYEKL. V lost 3 bases to trimming and J lost 3 bases; unmatched junction nucleotides: 10. CDR3 length: 17 residues. CDR3 coding DNA: TGCGCCAGCAGCCACCCGTTAGACAGGGGGCATAAAGAGACCCAGTACTTC. This gives the protein CASSHPLDRGHKETQYF.

The CDR3 coding sequence is TGTGCCATCAGTGAGAGAGGGACGTATGACGCAGGGGAAAAACTGTTTTTT. Protein product: CAISERGTYDAGEKLFF. This chain links TRBV10-3 with TRBJ1-4; D perhaps matches TRBD1 (5 bases). The CDR3 is made up of 17 amino acids. Trimming pared 2 bases from V and 8 bases from J, leaving 21 bases between. Germline V lookup: CDR1 ENHRY, CDR2 SYGVKD.

V usage is TRBV6-5 and J usage is TRBJ1-4; D unclear. The CDR3 runs 16 residues. Trimming left V 0 bases short and J 8 bases short, with 16 bases between. Per the germline V gene, CDR1 is MNHEY and CDR2 is SVGAGI. CDR3 in DNA: TGTGCCAGCAGTTACTCGGCGATCTGGGCGAACGAAAAACTGTTTTTT. Encoded protein: CASSYSAIWANEKLFF.

The gene calls are TRBV5-4 and TRBJ2-2; D ambiguous. The CDR3 is made up of 14 amino acids. Trimming pared 4 bases from V and 4 bases from J, leaving 11 bases between. CDR1 and CDR2 (germline): SGHNT, YYREEE (reference sequence). The CDR3 sequence: CASSPIISTGELFF. The DNA for the CDR3 is TGTGCCAGCAGCCCTATAATTAGCACCGGGGAGCTGTTTTTT.

The chain combines TRBV7-8 with TRBJ2-1; TRBD2 is a possible D gene (6 bases). V lost 6 bases, J lost 8 bases, and 26 bases lay in between. Germline CDR1 SGHVS, CDR2 FQNEAQ. The length of the CDR3 is 17 residues. The CDR3 spells CASSRLREVVTFDEQFF. The CDR3 nucleotides are TGTGCCAGCAGTCGACTCAGGGAGGTAGTAACCTTCGATGAGCAGTTCTTC.

This sequence joins TRBV29-1 and TRBJ2-7, with 7 nucleotides matching TRBD2. The CDR3 spans 13 residues. Germline V gene data show CDR1 as SQVTM and CDR2 as ANQGSEA. V trimming: 2 bases; J trimming: 6 bases; junction bases outside the gene matches: 7. The CDR3 DNA follows: TGCAGCGTTGAAATAGGACTAGATCTCGAGCAGTACTTC. It codes for CSVEIGLDLEQYF.

The V call is TRBV5-1, the J call TRBJ1-6; 9 nucleotides match TRBD1. Unmatched junction bases numbered 6, after V lost 3 bases and J lost 8 bases. The germline gives CDR1 SGHRS, CDR2 YFSETQ. The CDR3 totals 15 residues. The CDR3 nucleotides are TGCGCCAGCAGCTCGGGACAGGGCAGTTATTCACCCCTCCACTTT. The encoded protein is CASSSGQGSYSPLHF. Combining the CDR3 with reference TRBV5-1 and TRBJ1-6 gives the whole variable domain KAGVTQTPRYLIKTRGQQVTLSCSPISGHRSVSWYQQTPGQGLQFLFEYFSETQRNKGNFPGRFSGRQFSNSRSEMNVSTLELGDSALYLCASSSGQGSYSPLHFGNGTRLTVT.

The chain combines TRBV19 with TRBJ2-1; D is ambiguous. Germline V gene sequence: CDR1 LNHDA, CDR2 SQIVND (reference sequence). The CDR3 runs to 12 residues. Trimming pared 5 bases from V and 7 bases from J, leaving 9 bases between. This CDR3 reads CASSWGVNEQFF. CDR3 in DNA: TGTGCCAGTAGTTGGGGTGTGAATGAGCAGTTCTTC.

This chain uses TRBV21-1 with TRBJ2-3; the DNA was not compared with TRBD2, the D call given in the table. The J call may not be correct, given that the DNA end is closer to TRBJ1-5. TRBV21-1 is a documented pseudogene. CDR3 length: 12 amino acids. For the CDR3, the DNA is TGTGCCAGCAGCAAGTGGGTGACTATTCAGCATTTT. As protein: CASSKWVTIQHF.

The genes are TRBV19 and TRBJ2-7, with 12 bases fitting TRBD2. V shed 6 bases, J shed 5 bases, and the junction held 8 bases outside the gene matches. This CDR3 is built from 15 residues. Per germline, CDR1 LNHDA and CDR2 SQIVND (reference sequence). In nucleotides, the CDR3 is TGTGCCAGTAGCCAGACTAGCGGGGGAGACGACGAGCAGTACTTC. It encodes CASSQTSGGDDEQYF.

This rearrangement joins TRBV6-1 to TRBJ1-1, with D possibly being TRBD1 (5 bases). V lost 3 bases and J 0 bases, leaving 14 bases between the germline ends. The germline gives CDR1 MNHNS, CDR2 SASEGT. The CDR3 contains 16 residues. The CDR3 region is CASSDRAGYLNTEAFF. CDR3 in DNA: TGTGCCAGCAGTGATAGAGCAGGGTATTTGAACACTGAAGCTTTCTTT.

The genes are TRBV29-1 and TRBJ1-1; D is uncertain. V lost 3 bases and J 7 bases, leaving 12 bases between the germline ends. The CDR3 runs to 12 residues. Germline CDR1 reads SQVTM; CDR2 reads ANQGSEA. CDR3 loop: CSVDRTANEAFF. In nucleotides, the CDR3 is TGCAGCGTTGACCGAACAGCAAATGAAGCTTTCTTT. The whole variable domain, remainder taken from reference TRBV29-1 and TRBJ1-1, is SAVISQKPSRDICQRGTSLTIQCQVDSQVTMMFWYRQQPGQSLTLIATANQGSEATYESGFVIDKFPISRPNLTFSTLTVSNMSPEDSSIYLCSVDRTANEAFFGQGTRLTVV.

The chain couples TRBV7-2 to TRBJ1-2, with 9 bases identical to TRBD1. V trimming: 1 base; J trimming: 4 bases; junction bases outside the gene matches: 4. The CDR3 consists of 15 residues. CDR1 is SGHTA and CDR2 is FQGNSA in the germline V gene. This CDR3 is CASSLDGTGIYGYTF. In nucleotides, the CDR3 is TGTGCCAGCAGCTTAGATGGGACAGGGATCTATGGCTACACCTTC. Filled out from reference TRBV7-2 and TRBJ1-2, the complete variable domain reads GAGVSQSPSNKVTEKGKDVELRCDPISGHTALYWYRQSLGQGLEFLIYFQGNSAPDKSGLPSDRFSAERTGGSVSTLTIQRTQQEDSAVYLCASSLDGTGIYGYTFGSGTRLTVV.

This clone was recorded a few times. The J gene is TRBJ1-2, the V gene TRBV7-8; D gene uncertain. The CDR3 extends over 14 amino acids. Germline V gives CDR1 SGHVS, CDR2 FQNEAQ. V lost 2 bases and J 4 bases, leaving 11 bases between the germline ends. CDR3: CASSLLPASYGYTF. The CDR3, as DNA: TGTGCCAGCAGCTTATTGCCAGCCTCCTATGGCTACACCTTC.

V and J are TRBV6-5 and TRBJ2-3, with D unclear. Germline CDR1 and CDR2: MNHEY and SVGAGI. CDR3 length: 14 amino acids. Trimming took 1 base from V and 6 from J, leaving 11 bases between them. The CDR3 loop is CASSYFSVGDTQYF. The CDR3 nucleotides read TGTGCCAGCAGTTACTTCTCGGTCGGGGATACGCAGTATTTT.

CDR3 sequence (DNA): TGTGCCAGCAGCGTAGGGAGGACACAGTACAATGAGCAGTTCTTC. This codes for CASSVGRTQYNEQFF. V and J are TRBV9 and TRBJ2-1; D possibly uses TRBD1 or TRBD2 (5 bases each). Trimming took 0 bases from V and 4 from J, leaving 11 bases between them. The CDR3 sequence is 15 residues long. CDR1 SGDLS and CDR2 YYNGEE come from the germline V gene.

The chain uses TRBV19 and TRBJ1-6; the match to TRBD1 covers 7 bases. J was trimmed by 9 bases and V by 7 bases; bases with no gene match: 9. The CDR3 length is 14 residues. Germline assignment: CDR1 LNHDA and CDR2 SQIVND (reference sequence). For the CDR3, the DNA is TGTGCCAGTACCCTAGGGGGCGTTGTTTCACCCCTCCACTTT. It specifies CASTLGGVVSPLHF. The full variable domain, its missing parts supplied by reference TRBV19 and TRBJ1-6, is DGGITQSPKYLFRKEGQNVTLSCEQNLNHDAMYWYRQDPGQGLRLIYYSQIVNDFQKGDIAEGYSVSREKKESFPLTVTSAQKNPTAFYLCASTLGGVVSPLHFGNGTRLTVT.

The DNA of the CDR3 is TGTGCCAGCAGTTTTCAACGGCTGGGTTCACCCCTCCACTTT. It codes for CASSFQRLGSPLHF. This rearrangement joins TRBV28 to TRBJ1-6, with D uncertain. Trimming cost V 3 bases and J 9 bases, with 12 bases left between them. The germline V gene has CDR1 MDHEN and CDR2 SYDVKM. CDR3 length equals 14 residues.

The chain recombines TRBV19 with TRBJ2-5, with D maybe TRBD2 (5 bases). Trimming removed 1 base at V and 4 bases at J, with 10 bases between. The CDR3 runs to 14 residues. Germline-derived CDR1 and CDR2 are LNHDA and SQIVND (reference sequence). CDR3 amino acids: CASSIVRGAETQYF. Here the CDR3 DNA reads TGTGCCAGTAGTATAGTCCGGGGTGCAGAGACCCAGTACTTC.

The chain employs TRBV18 and TRBJ1-3, with 7 bases identical to TRBD1. Unmatched junction bases numbered 11, after V lost 5 bases and J lost 1 base. The CDR3 consists of 17 residues. Germline V lookup: CDR1 KGHSH, CDR2 LQKENI. CDR3 amino acids: CASSSTTGTLSGNTIYF. CDR3 nucleotide sequence: TGTGCCAGCTCATCCACGACAGGGACACTGTCTGGAAACACCATATATTTT.

This clone was counted only a few times. This chain's CDR3 is CASSERGPPDTAFF. DNA of the CDR3: TGTGCCAGCAGTGAAAGGGGGCCTCCCGATACCGCTTTCTTT. The V and J genes are TRBV6-1 and TRBJ1-1, with 7 bases that match TRBD1. Trimming removed 2 bases from V and 11 bases from J; junction bases left unmatched: 11. CDR3 length: 14 residues. The germline V gene has CDR1 MNHNS and CDR2 SASEGT.

This chain joins TRBV5-5 and TRBJ2-6; 10 bases map to TRBD1. Per germline, CDR1 SGHKS and CDR2 YYEKEE (reference sequence). J lost 0 bases, V lost 3 bases, and 9 bases had no gene match. The CDR3 has 19 amino acids. The CDR3 loop is CASSSLPGQGSSGANVLTF. CDR3 in DNA: TGTGCCAGCAGCTCCCTGCCGGGACAGGGGAGCTCTGGGGCCAACGTCCTGACTTTC.

V usage is TRBV7-6 and J usage is TRBJ2-2, with D uncertain. The V end was cut by 2 bases, the J end by 7 bases, with 14 bases between. The CDR3 runs 15 residues. Germline values: CDR1 SGHVS, CDR2 FNYEAQ. The CDR3, as DNA: TGTGCCAGCAGCTTACTGGACGTTTCGGTCGGGGAGCTGTTTTTT. Protein: CASSLLDVSVGELFF.

The chain combines TRBV6-1 with TRBJ2-1; 9 bases line up with TRBD2. This CDR3 spans 15 amino acids. CDR1 MNHNS and CDR2 SASEGT come from the germline V gene. Germline trimming cut 2 bases from V and 9 bases from J; bases unmatched to any gene: 8. CDR3 DNA: TGTGCCAGCAGTGAATGGGCTAGCGGGGTGGCTGAGCAGTTCTTC. Translating gives CASSEWASGVAEQFF.

The chain carries TRBV12-3 or TRBV12-4 and TRBJ2-2; unclear D gene. The V gene lost 3 bases and the J gene lost 6 bases, with 2 bases spanning the gap. The CDR3 is 11 residues long. CDR3 amino acids: CASSLSGELFF. The CDR3 DNA reads as TGTGCCAGCAGTTTGTCCGGGGAGCTGTTTTTT.